This TCR beta chain was retrieved from a study of T cell responses to AZD1222 COVID-19 vaccine. The overall study: Pooling of second doses given at about 4 or about 12 weeks was done. Whole-study findings and limits: Seropositive at baseline were only a handful of AZD1222 recipients. As reported, nearly half of all spike-specific TCRs target variant regions that are unmutated. Spike was spanned by vaccine-associated CD4 TCRs, with dominance at 160-218 and 743-854.

With V trimmed by 0 bases and J by 3 bases, 6 bases remained unmatched. Germline lookup yields CDR1 ENHRY and CDR2 SYGVKD. The CDR3 totals 16 residues. Comment on this clone: The antigen remains unidentified.

Sequencing was performed with immunoSEQ multiplex PCR; in TCRdb, only in-frame clones are kept and a portion is missing. Here the sample spans over 120,000 clones, roughly 92% being singletons. The rearrangement links TRBV10-3 to TRBJ2-3; TRBD2 matches 7 bases. The starting material was peripheral blood, obtained on day 0 of AZD1222 vaccination. The clonotype originates from an adult in good health. The CDR3 is CAISESGEGRTDTQYF. As DNA, the CDR3 is TGTGCCATCAGTGAGTCGGGGGAGGGCCGGACAGATACGCAGTATTTT.